This TCR beta chain derives from a study of CD8 T cells in Susac syndrome. An input of about 0.45 to 1 ug of RNA was subjected to reverse transcription using random hexamers. Across 54 Vbeta and 13 Jbeta, TCR beta CDR3 was amplified with immunoSEQ multiplex PCR. TCRdb re-called the immunoSEQ multiplex PCR reads through MiXCR, storing one row per CDR3 protein. This repertoire shows 150,000 to 200,000 distinct CDR3 sequences, 80% to 95% found once; its top ten account for 0.09% to 0.12%. TCR beta sequencing covered blood CD8+ and CD4+ T cells. CDR1 LGHDT and CDR2 YNNKEL come from the germline V gene (reference sequence). The CDR3 extends over 18 amino acids. V shed 4 bases and J 0 bases; nucleotides not matched to a gene: 5.

The material sequenced was CD4+ T cells from PBMCs. The TCR was taken from a human donor in good health. The rearrangement links TRBV3-1 to TRBJ2-4, with 14 bases that match TRBD2. The CDR3 is CASSLGLAGGLAKNIQYF. DNA for the CDR3: TGTGCCAGCAGCCTCGGACTAGCGGGGGGATTAGCCAAAAACATTCAGTACTTC.